This TCR beta chain was obtained from a study of T-cell reconstitution after alpha-beta-depleted transplantation in children. Study outcomes and limitations: The high TCRbeta diversity at day 60 in some patients came from surviving recipient T cells and thymic progenitors.

The CDR3 loop spans 15 amino acids. Trimming removed 7 bases from V and 2 bases from J; junction bases left unmatched: 9. For TCRbeta, the library was prepared with unique molecular identifiers. One entry per CDR3 protein results from TCRdb running MiXCR on the PCR reads. The data hold roughly 160,000 distinct CDR3 sequences, with 11% observed a single time. This clonotype came up many times. Antigen: not known. Here the sequenced sample was PBMCs, taken before TCRalphabeta/CD19-depleted stem cell transplant. This TCR derives from a boy aged 2 to 10 with acute myeloid leukemia, due to receive a stem cell transplant. The chain couples TRBV12-3 or TRBV12-4 to TRBJ1-2; 8 bases match TRBD1. The CDR3 DNA reads TGTGCCAGCACCGAGGACAGGGCACAAAACTATGGCTACACCTTC. Protein product: CASTEDRAQNYGYTF.